The entry that follows covers one T cell receptor beta chain sequence. How the authors handled the data: Reference gene primer amplification gave estimated nucleated cell counts. Sequencing was performed with immunoSEQ multiplex PCR; in TCRdb, only in-frame clones are kept and a portion is missing. V and J calls and clone size come straight from that table; D and trimming were deduced from the DNA. The table includes over 200,000 clones, 65% to 90% detected once. This specimen comes from a study of blood T cell repertoires in COVID-19. Across the whole study: The United States, Italy and Spain supplied acute and convalescent COVID-19 samples.

This CDR3 region has 15 residues. Germline CDR1 ENHRY, CDR2 SYGVKD. The junction had 5 bases not matched to a gene; V was cut back by 4 bases and J by 3 bases. This rearrangement joins TRBV10-3 to TRBJ1-1; 10 bases are shared with TRBD1. The TCR sequence derives from a human donor in a cohort sampled during active COVID-19. The sequenced sample was peripheral blood. CDR3 region: CAISARDRGDTEAFF. The CDR3, as DNA: TGTGCCATCAGTGCCCGGGACAGGGGAGACACTGAAGCTTTCTTT.